Included here is one T cell receptor (beta chain) sequence, with context. These data belong to a study of blood T cell repertoires in COVID-19. Overall study: T cells, B-cell-depleted T cells, or PBMCs provided the cDNA or gDNA that served as material.

This study enrolled people aged roughly 18 to 90 from about 26 US geographic areas. Cohort 3 recovered donors had two negative PCRs, clearance, or symptom resolution. Original analysis: Scientists estimated how many nucleated cells there were by amplifying reference gene primers. TCRdb keeps only in-frame clones here, not all; method: immunoSEQ multiplex PCR. The V and J calls and clone size were taken over from that table, and D and trimming were inferred from the DNA. The sample lists 200,000 to 250,000 clones, about 81% occurring once. CDR1 LNHDA and CDR2 SQIVND come from the germline V gene (reference sequence). The CDR3 contains 15 residues. V shed 3 bases and J shed 0 bases, with 11 bases lying between them.

This chain links TRBV19 with TRBJ1-2; no clear D. Sequencing input: PBMCs or T cells enriched from blood (not recorded which). The sequence derives from a man aged 40-55 years who had recovered from COVID-19. The CDR3 here is CASSIWSGSNYGYTF. The DNA for the CDR3 is TGTGCCAGTAGTATCTGGTCAGGCTCTAACTATGGCTACACCTTC. Full variable domain (outside the CDR3, taken from reference TRBV19 and TRBJ1-2): DGGITQSPKYLFRKEGQNVTLSCEQNLNHDAMYWYRQDPGQGLRLIYYSQIVNDFQKGDIAEGYSVSREKKESFPLTVTSAQKNPTAFYLCASSIWSGSNYGYTFGSGTRLTVV.